The present T cell receptor beta chain was sequenced within a study of blood T cell repertoires in COVID-19. Study context: Acute-phase and convalescent COVID-19 samples originated in the United States, Italy and Spain. Sample material is recorded as cDNA or gDNA derived from T cells, B-cell-depleted T cells, or PBMCs.

The authors' processing: Reference gene primer amplification gave estimated nucleated cell counts. Generated by immunoSEQ multiplex PCR, the TCRdb table keeps only in-frame clones and is missing some. That table furnishes V, J and clone size, whereas the DNA furnished D and trimming. Of about 20,000 clones listed, 88% were seen once; the top ten hold approximately 12%. The V gene's germline CDR1 is LGHDT and CDR2 YNNKEL (reference sequence). The ends were cut back, 7 bases at V and 1 base at J, with 19 bases in the middle. CDR3 length equals 16 residues. The sequenced sample was peripheral blood. This rearrangement joins TRBV3-1 (or the pseudogene TRBV3-2) to TRBJ1-1, with D hard to call. The clonotype originates from a human donor in a cohort sampled during active COVID-19. The donor label of this sample is uncertain. The CDR3 DNA is TGTGCCAGCACCTCGTGGGCCCTACGGGAGAACACTGAAGCTTTCTTT. Its protein product is CASTSWALRENTEAFF.